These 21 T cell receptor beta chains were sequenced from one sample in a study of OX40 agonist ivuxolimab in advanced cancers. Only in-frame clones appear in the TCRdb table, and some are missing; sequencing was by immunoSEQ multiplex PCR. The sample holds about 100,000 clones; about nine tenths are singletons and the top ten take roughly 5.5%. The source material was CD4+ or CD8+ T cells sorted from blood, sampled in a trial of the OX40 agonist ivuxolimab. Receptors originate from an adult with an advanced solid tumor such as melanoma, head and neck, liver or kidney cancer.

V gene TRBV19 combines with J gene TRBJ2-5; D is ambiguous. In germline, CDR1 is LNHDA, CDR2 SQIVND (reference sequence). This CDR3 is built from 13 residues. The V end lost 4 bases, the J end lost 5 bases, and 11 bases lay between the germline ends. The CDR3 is CASSKGGVETQYF. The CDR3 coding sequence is TGTGCCAGTAGTAAAGGTGGGGTCGAGACCCAGTACTTC.

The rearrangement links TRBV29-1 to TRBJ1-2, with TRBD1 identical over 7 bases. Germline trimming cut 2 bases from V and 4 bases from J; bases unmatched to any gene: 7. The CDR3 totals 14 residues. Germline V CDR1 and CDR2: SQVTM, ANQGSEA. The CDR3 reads CSVEQDRPFYGYTF. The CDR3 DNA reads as TGCAGCGTTGAACAGGACAGGCCCTTCTATGGCTACACCTTC.

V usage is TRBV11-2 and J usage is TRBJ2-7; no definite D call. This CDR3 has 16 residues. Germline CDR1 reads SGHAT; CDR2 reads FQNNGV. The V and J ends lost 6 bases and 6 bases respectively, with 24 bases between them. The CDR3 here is CASSFLHVSMAAEQYF. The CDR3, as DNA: TGTGCCAGCAGTTTCCTCCATGTCTCCATGGCCGCCGAGCAGTACTTC.

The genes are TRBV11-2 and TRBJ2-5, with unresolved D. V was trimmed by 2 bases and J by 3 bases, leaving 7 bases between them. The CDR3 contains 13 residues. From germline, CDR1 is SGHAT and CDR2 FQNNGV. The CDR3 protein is CASSLREEETQYF. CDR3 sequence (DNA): TGTGCCAGCAGCTTAAGGGAAGAAGAGACCCAGTACTTC.

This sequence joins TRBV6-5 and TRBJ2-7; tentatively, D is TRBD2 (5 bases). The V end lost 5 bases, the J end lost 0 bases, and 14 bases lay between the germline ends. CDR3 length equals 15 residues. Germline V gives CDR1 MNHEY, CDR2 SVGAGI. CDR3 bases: TGTGCCAGCAGTCCCCAGCCGGGGAACTCCTACGAGCAGTACTTC. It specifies CASSPQPGNSYEQYF.

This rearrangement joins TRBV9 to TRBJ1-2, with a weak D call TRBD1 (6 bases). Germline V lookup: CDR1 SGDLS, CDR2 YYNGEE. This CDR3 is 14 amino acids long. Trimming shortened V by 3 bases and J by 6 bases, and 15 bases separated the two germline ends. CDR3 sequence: CASSGSGGRDGYTF. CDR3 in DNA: TGTGCCAGCAGCGGTTCTGGGGGGCGGGATGGCTACACCTTC.

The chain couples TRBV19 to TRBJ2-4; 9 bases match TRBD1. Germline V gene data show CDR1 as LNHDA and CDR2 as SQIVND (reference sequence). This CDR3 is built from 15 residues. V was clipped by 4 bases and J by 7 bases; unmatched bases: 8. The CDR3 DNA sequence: TGTGCCAGTAGTAAGGGGAGGACAGGGGAGAACATTCAGTACTTC. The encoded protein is CASSKGRTGENIQYF.

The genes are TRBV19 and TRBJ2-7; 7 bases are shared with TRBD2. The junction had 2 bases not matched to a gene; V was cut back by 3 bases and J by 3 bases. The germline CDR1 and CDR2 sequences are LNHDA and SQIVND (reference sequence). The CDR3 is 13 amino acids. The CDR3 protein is CASSILAGYEQYF. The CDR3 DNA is TGTGCCAGTAGTATTTTAGCGGGCTACGAGCAGTACTTC.

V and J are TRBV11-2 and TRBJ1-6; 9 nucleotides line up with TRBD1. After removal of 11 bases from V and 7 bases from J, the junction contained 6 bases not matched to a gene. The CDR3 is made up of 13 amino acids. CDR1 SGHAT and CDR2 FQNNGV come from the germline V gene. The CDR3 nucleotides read TGTGCCGGCGGGACAGGGTTGAATTCACCCCTCCACTTT. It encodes CAGGTGLNSPLHF.

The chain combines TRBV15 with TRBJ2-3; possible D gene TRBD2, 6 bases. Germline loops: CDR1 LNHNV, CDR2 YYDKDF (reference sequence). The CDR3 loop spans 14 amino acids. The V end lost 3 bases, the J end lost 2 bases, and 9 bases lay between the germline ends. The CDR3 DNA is TGTGCCACCAGCAGCGGGACTCTCACAGATACGCAGTATTTT. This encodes CATSSGTLTDTQYF.

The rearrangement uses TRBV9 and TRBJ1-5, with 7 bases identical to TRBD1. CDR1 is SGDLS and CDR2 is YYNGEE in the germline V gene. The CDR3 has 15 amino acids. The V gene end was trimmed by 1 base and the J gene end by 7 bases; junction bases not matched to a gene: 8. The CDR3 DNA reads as TGTGCCAGCAGCGTATCCGGGACAGAGGACCAGCCCCAGCATTTT. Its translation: CASSVSGTEDQPQHF.

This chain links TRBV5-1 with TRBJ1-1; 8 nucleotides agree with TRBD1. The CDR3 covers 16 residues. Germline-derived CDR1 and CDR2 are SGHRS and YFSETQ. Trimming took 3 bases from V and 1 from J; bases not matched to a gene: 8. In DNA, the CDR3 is TGCGCCAGCAGCTCCGGTCCCGGGACAGGGAACACTGAAGCTTTCTTT. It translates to CASSSGPGTGNTEAFF. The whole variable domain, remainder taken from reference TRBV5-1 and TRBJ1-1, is KAGVTQTPRYLIKTRGQQVTLSCSPISGHRSVSWYQQTPGQGLQFLFEYFSETQRNKGNFPGRFSGRQFSNSRSEMNVSTLELGDSALYLCASSSGPGTGNTEAFFGQGTRLTVV.

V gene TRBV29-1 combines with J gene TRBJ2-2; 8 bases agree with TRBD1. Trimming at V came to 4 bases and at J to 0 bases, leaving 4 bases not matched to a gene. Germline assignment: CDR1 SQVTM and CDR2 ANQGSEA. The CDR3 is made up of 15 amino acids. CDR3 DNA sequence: TGCAGCGTTGGCGAGACAGGGGCGAACACCGGGGAGCTGTTTTTT. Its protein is CSVGETGANTGELFF.

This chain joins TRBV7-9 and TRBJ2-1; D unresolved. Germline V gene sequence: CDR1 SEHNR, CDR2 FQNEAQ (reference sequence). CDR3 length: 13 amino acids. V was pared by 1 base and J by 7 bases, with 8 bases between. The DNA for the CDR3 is TGTGCCAGCAGCTTAGTGCTAAGTAATGAGCAGTTCTTC. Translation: CASSLVLSNEQFF.

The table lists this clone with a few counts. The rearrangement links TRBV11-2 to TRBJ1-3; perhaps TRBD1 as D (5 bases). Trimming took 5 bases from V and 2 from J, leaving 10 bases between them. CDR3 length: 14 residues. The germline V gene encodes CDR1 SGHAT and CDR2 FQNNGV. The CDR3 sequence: CASSIGTAGNTIYF. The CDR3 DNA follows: TGTGCCAGCAGCATCGGGACGGCTGGAAACACCATATATTTT. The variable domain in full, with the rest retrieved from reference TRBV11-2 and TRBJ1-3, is EAGVAQSPRYKIIEKRQSVAFWCNPISGHATLYWYQQILGQGPKLLIQFQNNGVVDDSQLPKDRFSAERLKGVDSTLKIQPAKLEDSAVYLCASSIGTAGNTIYFGEGSWLTVV.

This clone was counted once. Here the CDR3 reads CSVYRGPEAFF. The CDR3 region has the DNA TGCAGTGTCTACAGGGGGCCTGAAGCTTTCTTT. The chain carries TRBV20-1 and TRBJ1-1; 9 bases fit TRBD1. CDR3 length: 11 amino acids. The germline V gene has CDR1 DFQATT and CDR2 SNEGSKA (reference sequence). After removal of 7 bases from V and 6 bases from J, the junction contained 3 bases not matched to a gene.

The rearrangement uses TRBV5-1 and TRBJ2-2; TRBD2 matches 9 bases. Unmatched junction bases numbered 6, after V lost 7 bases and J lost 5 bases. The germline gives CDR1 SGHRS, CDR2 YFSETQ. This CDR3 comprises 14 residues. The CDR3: CASRGLATTGELFF. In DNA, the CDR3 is TGCGCCAGCCGGGGACTAGCAACGACCGGGGAGCTGTTTTTT.

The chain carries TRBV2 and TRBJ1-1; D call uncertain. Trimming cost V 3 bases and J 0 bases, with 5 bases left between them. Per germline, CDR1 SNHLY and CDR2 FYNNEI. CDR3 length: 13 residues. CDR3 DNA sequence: TGTGCCAGCAGTGAGTACTTGAACACTGAAGCTTTCTTT. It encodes CASSEYLNTEAFF.

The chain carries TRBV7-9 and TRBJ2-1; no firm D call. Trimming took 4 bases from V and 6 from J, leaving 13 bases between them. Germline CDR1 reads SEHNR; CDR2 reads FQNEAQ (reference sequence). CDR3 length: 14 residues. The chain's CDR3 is CASSSFGQSNEQFF. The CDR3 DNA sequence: TGTGCCAGCAGCTCCTTCGGGCAGTCCAATGAGCAGTTCTTC.

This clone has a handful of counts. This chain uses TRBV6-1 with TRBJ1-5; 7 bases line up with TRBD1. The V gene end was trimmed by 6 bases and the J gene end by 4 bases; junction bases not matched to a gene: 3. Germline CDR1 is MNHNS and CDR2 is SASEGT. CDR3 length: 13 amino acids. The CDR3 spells CASRRDSNQPQHF. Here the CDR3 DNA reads TGTGCCAGCAGGAGGGACAGTAATCAGCCCCAGCATTTT.

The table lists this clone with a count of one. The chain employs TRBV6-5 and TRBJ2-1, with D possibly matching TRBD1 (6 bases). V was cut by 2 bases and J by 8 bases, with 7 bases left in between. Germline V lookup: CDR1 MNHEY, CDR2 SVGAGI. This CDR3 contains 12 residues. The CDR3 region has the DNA TGTGCCAGCAGTTACAAGGGGGATGAGCAGTTCTTC. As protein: CASSYKGDEQFF.